This T cell receptor (beta chain) was sequenced in a study of T-cell memory formation after mild COVID-19. The V and J ends lost 3 bases and 0 bases respectively, with 13 bases between them. The CDR3 length is 15 residues. Germline-derived CDR1 and CDR2 are SGHRS and YFSETQ. One entry per CDR3 protein, called by TCRdb with MiXCR from the 5' RACE reads. The sample has some 120,000 distinct CDR3 sequences, over 15% seen once. This rearrangement joins TRBV5-1 to TRBJ2-7, with D possibly being TRBD1 or TRBD2 (6 bases each). This receptor was taken from a young man who had mild COVID-19 (a few samples of this study predate the infection). Cell type and time point are not known. The sequencing sample was made of PBMCs or a T cell subset sorted from them (not recorded which). The CDR3 nucleotides are TGCGCCAGCAGCTACCTAGGGGGGAACTCCTACGAGCAGTACTTC. Its protein product is CASSYLGGNSYEQYF. Full variable domain (rest looked up from reference TRBV5-1 and TRBJ2-7): KAGVTQTPRYLIKTRGQQVTLSCSPISGHRSVSWYQQTPGQGLQFLFEYFSETQRNKGNFPGRFSGRQFSNSRSEMNVSTLELGDSALYLCASSYLGGNSYEQYFGPGTRLTVT.